This entry is about one TCR beta chain. As yet, its antigen is unknown. This sample was included in a study of identical twins. TCRdb fed the 5' RACE reads into MiXCR, producing one record per CDR3 protein. The sample contains about 550,000 distinct CDR3 sequences, more than 20% of which appear only once. Study-wide findings and caveats: Modelling approaches yielded underestimates of out-of-frame TCR alpha sharing between monozygotic twins.

A further study also used this sample, focusing on yellow fever vaccine responses in identical twins.

The source of this sequence is a woman younger than 30 in good health. Sequenced sample: CD4+ T cells sorted from blood.

CDR3 residues: CSVPTGGRGGYTF. The CDR3 nucleotides read TGCAGCGTTCCGACAGGGGGCAGAGGGGGCTACACCTTC. The chain links TRBV29-1 to TRBJ1-2; 10 bases match TRBD1. Germline CDR1 and CDR2: SQVTM and ANQGSEA. The CDR3 loop spans 13 amino acids. Germline trimming cut 5 bases from V and 8 bases from J; bases unmatched to any gene: 8.